A selection of T cell receptor beta chains follows, all from one sample in a study of T cell changes during pregnancy in multiple sclerosis. Repertoires were generated with immunoSEQ multiplex PCR, while TCRdb's copy carries only in-frame clones and drops some. The repertoire holds 60,000 to 90,000 clones, with around 91% as singletons. The sequenced sample was peripheral blood, obtained before pregnancy. These receptors came from a female donor with multiple sclerosis, enrolled in a pregnancy study. Both conserved end residues are part of each CDR3. D genes are given only for firm matches.

V: TRBV11-2; D: .; J: TRBJ2-5; DNA: TGTGCCAGCAGCGACTACAGGGATCGAGAGACCCAGTACTTC; CDR3: CASSDYRDRETQYF
V: TRBV11-2; D: .; J: TRBJ2-7; DNA: TGTGCCAGCAGATCCACTATACAGGGTCCCCCCTACGAGCAGTACTTC; CDR3: CASRSTIQGPPYEQYF
V: TRBV5-6; D: .; J: TRBJ1-1; DNA: TGTGCCAGCAGCTTGGCCCTACAGGGTTTCGCTTTCTTT; CDR3: CASSLALQGFAFF
V: TRBV28; D: .; J: TRBJ2-7; DNA: TGTGCCAGCATCGACCCCACTAGCTACGAGCAGTACTTC; CDR3: CASIDPTSYEQYF
V: TRBV4-3; D: TRBD2; J: TRBJ2-1; DNA: TGCGCCAGCAGCCAAGTACCCAGCGGGGGGGCCGGGGAGCAGTTCTTC; CDR3: CASSQVPSGGAGEQFF
V: TRBV6-1; D: .; J: TRBJ1-2; DNA: TGTGCCAGCAGTGAACGAGGATATGGCTACACCTTC; CDR3: CASSERGYGYTF
V: TRBV5-4; D: TRBD1; J: TRBJ1-1; DNA: TGTGCCAGCAGCTTGGGTGGGGACAGGAACACTGAAGCTTTCTTT; CDR3: CASSLGGDRNTEAFF
V: TRBV5-1; D: TRBD1; J: TRBJ1-1; DNA: TGCGCCAGCAGCGGCCAGGGGGCGGGAGACACTGAAGCTTTCTTT; CDR3: CASSGQGAGDTEAFF
V: TRBV19; D: .; J: TRBJ1-5; DNA: TGTGCCAGTAGTATTGTGAGTCGGAATCAGCCCCAGCATTTT; CDR3: CASSIVSRNQPQHF
V: TRBV6-6; D: .; J: TRBJ1-2; DNA: TGTGCCAGCACGGACTCCTCCCCTGACACCTTC; CDR3: CASTDSSPDTF
V: TRBV5-6; D: TRBD1; J: TRBJ1-6; DNA: TGTGCCAGCAGACGAGGAGGGGGCCGGGATAATTCACCCCTCCACTTT; CDR3: CASRRGGGRDNSPLHF
V: TRBV7-2; D: .; J: TRBJ2-7; DNA: TGTGCCAGCAGCTTTAGGGGCTACGAGCAGTACTTC; CDR3: CASSFRGYEQYF